Shown below are 24 T cell receptor beta chains from a single sample sequenced in a study of cytomegalovirus exposure and HLA in healthy donors. The PCR used 60 Vbeta and 13 Jbeta primers. The table came from immunoSEQ multiplex PCR; TCRdb's copy has only in-frame clones and leaves some out. The sample comprises about 160,000 clones, over 65% of which are singletons, and 3.1% rests with the top ten. Source material: PBMCs. Receptors were obtained from a woman aged 35 to 49 in good health and CMV-seronegative.

This chain links TRBV27 with TRBJ2-1; D is perhaps TRBD1 (6 bases). In germline, CDR1 is MNHEY, CDR2 SMNVEV (reference sequence). Trimming stripped 3 bases from V and 10 bases from J, with 19 bases between. The CDR3 covers 15 residues. The CDR3 loop is CASSFGQGRRWEQFF. CDR3 nucleotides: TGTGCCAGCAGTTTCGGCCAGGGGCGGCGTTGGGAGCAGTTCTTC.

This clone was seen once. This rearrangement joins TRBV5-5 to TRBJ1-1, with a tentative D call TRBD1 (5 bases). CDR3 length: 14 residues. Germline V gene lookup returns CDR1 SGHKS and CDR2 YYEKEE (reference sequence). The V and J ends lost 7 bases and 4 bases respectively, with 17 bases between them. CDR3 DNA: TGTGCCAGCCATCTGGGGGGAAAAGGCACTGAAGCTTTCTTT. This encodes CASHLGGKGTEAFF.

The chain employs TRBV2 and TRBJ1-4, with D possibly TRBD1 on 6 matching bases. Trimming shortened V by 5 bases and J by 6 bases, and 13 bases separated the two germline ends. Germline CDR1 is SNHLY and CDR2 is FYNNEI. The CDR3 extends over 14 amino acids. CDR3 sequence (DNA): TGTGCCAGCAGTCAGGGGTTGCAGGATGAAAAACTGTTTTTT. Residues: CASSQGLQDEKLFF.

This clone was observed a single time. The V call is TRBV6-5, the J call TRBJ1-2, with D hard to call. The CDR3 is 12 residues long. Trimming shortened V by 8 bases and J by 7 bases, and 14 bases separated the two germline ends. Germline loops: CDR1 MNHEY, CDR2 SVGAGI. The CDR3 DNA follows: TGTGCCAGCGAGGGTTTTTTAGGTGGCTACACCTTC. Protein product: CASEGFLGGYTF.

This clone showed up just once. CDR3 DNA sequence: TGTGCCAGCAGGCCGGACTATTTCTCAGATACGCAGTATTTT. It yields the protein CASRPDYFSDTQYF. The chain is built from TRBV6-5 and TRBJ2-3; D might be TRBD2 (6 bases). The germline V gene encodes CDR1 MNHEY and CDR2 SVGAGI. Trimming took off 6 bases at V and 4 bases at J, with 14 bases between the two ends. The CDR3 consists of 14 residues.

The genes are TRBV13 and TRBJ1-5; 9 positions agree with TRBD1. Germline loops: CDR1 PRHDT, CDR2 FYEKMQ (reference sequence). This CDR3 has 21 residues. Losses at the gene ends were 5 bases for V and 0 bases for J; bases not matched to a gene: 20. The CDR3 spells CASSLPRRTGALCASNQPQHF. The CDR3 DNA follows: TGTGCCAGCAGCCTACCCCGTAGGACAGGGGCGCTTTGTGCTAGCAATCAGCCCCAGCATTTT. Full variable domain (remainder filled in from reference TRBV13 and TRBJ1-5): AAGVIQSPRHLIKEKRETATLKCYPIPRHDTVYWYQQGPGQDPQFLISFYEKMQSDKGSIPDRFSAQQFSDYHSELNMSSLELGDSALYFCASSLPRRTGALCASNQPQHFGDGTRLSIL.

This clone has just a few counts. This rearrangement joins TRBV5-4 to TRBJ1-2; 8 positions agree with TRBD1. The CDR3 runs 15 residues. The V gene end was trimmed by 4 bases and the J gene end by 6 bases; junction bases not matched to a gene: 11. CDR1 is SGHNT, CDR2 YYREEE, per germline (reference sequence). The CDR3 loop is CASSTDRELLDGYTF. The CDR3 DNA is TGTGCCAGCAGCACGGACAGGGAATTACTGGATGGCTACACCTTC.

The rearrangement joins TRBV6-5 to TRBJ2-5; TRBD1 is a possible D gene (6 bases). This CDR3 spans 14 amino acids. V was cut by 6 bases and J by 1 base, with 12 bases left in between. The germline CDR1 and CDR2 sequences are MNHEY and SVGAGI. CDR3 nucleotides: TGTGCCAGCAGGCCCGGGACACTCCAAGAGACCCAGTACTTC. This gives the protein CASRPGTLQETQYF.

V and J are TRBV27 and TRBJ1-1, with TRBD1 matching 10 bases. Germline V gene sequence: CDR1 MNHEY, CDR2 SMNVEV (reference sequence). V shed 8 bases, J shed 4 bases, and the junction held 7 bases outside the gene matches. The CDR3 has 14 residues. CDR3 sequence: CASWDRGRTTEAFF. As DNA, the CDR3 is TGTGCCAGCTGGGACAGGGGACGGACCACTGAAGCTTTCTTT.

J is TRBJ2-1 and V is TRBV6-5, with D possibly TRBD1 on 5 matching bases. Trimming cost V 7 bases and J 4 bases, with 11 bases left between them. Germline V gene sequence: CDR1 MNHEY, CDR2 SVGAGI. The CDR3 is 13 amino acids. The chain's CDR3 is CASIPPGYNEQFF. CDR3 bases: TGTGCCAGCATTCCCCCAGGGTACAATGAGCAGTTCTTC.

The chain joins TRBV5-4 to TRBJ1-1; D possibly corresponds to TRBD1 (5 bases). The germline V gene has CDR1 SGHNT and CDR2 YYREEE (reference sequence). This CDR3 is built from 16 residues. V lost 4 bases and J 1 base, leaving 17 bases between the germline ends. The chain's CDR3 is CASSPIWTQANTEAFF. The CDR3 DNA reads as TGTGCCAGCAGCCCAATCTGGACACAGGCGAACACTGAAGCTTTCTTT. The variable domain in full, with the rest retrieved from reference TRBV5-4 and TRBJ1-1, is ETGVTQSPTHLIKTRGQQVTLRCSSQSGHNTVSWYQQALGQGPQFIFQYYREEENGRGNFPPRFSGLQFPNYSSELNVNALELDDSALYLCASSPIWTQANTEAFFGQGTRLTVV.

As DNA, the CDR3 is TGTGCCAGCAGTGCGGGACAGGGAAGTGGCTACACCTTC. It specifies CASSAGQGSGYTF. The gene calls are TRBV2 and TRBJ1-2; 9 nucleotides match TRBD1. The junction had 4 bases not matched to a gene; V was cut back by 4 bases and J by 7 bases. The CDR3 consists of 13 residues. The germline V gene has CDR1 SNHLY and CDR2 FYNNEI.

The table lists this clone with a count of one. The genes are TRBV5-1 and TRBJ2-5; 10 positions match TRBD2. The J segment lost 9 bases and the V segment lost 4 bases, leaving 12 bases of the junction unmatched. The germline gives CDR1 SGHRS, CDR2 YFSETQ. The CDR3 runs to 15 residues. CDR3 residues: CASSPLTSGSEAQYF. CDR3 nucleotides: TGCGCCAGCAGCCCGCTGACTAGCGGGTCCGAGGCCCAGTACTTC.

The chain joins TRBV2 to TRBJ1-6, with D unclear. Trimming removed 8 bases from V and 0 bases from J, with 5 bases in between. Looked up from germline, CDR1 is SNHLY and CDR2 is FYNNEI. This CDR3 spans 13 amino acids. CDR3 bases: TGTGCCAGCCGCAGCTCCTATAATTCACCCCTCCACTTT. It encodes CASRSSYNSPLHF.

The rearrangement uses TRBV28 and TRBJ2-3; 12 bases agree with TRBD2. With V trimmed by 2 bases and J by 6 bases, 3 bases remained unmatched. Germline V lookup: CDR1 MDHEN, CDR2 SYDVKM. CDR3 length: 15 residues. The CDR3 region is CASSLRLAGADTQYF. The CDR3 nucleotides are TGTGCCAGCAGTTTAAGACTAGCGGGGGCGGATACGCAGTATTTT.

The rearrangement uses TRBV5-4 and TRBJ1-1; 7 bases are a match to TRBD1. CDR1 and CDR2 from the germline V gene are SGHNT and YYREEE (reference sequence). CDR3 length: 14 residues. V was clipped by 4 bases and J by 1 base; unmatched bases: 4. The CDR3 loop reads CASSTRTGNTEAFF. The CDR3, as DNA: TGTGCCAGCAGCACAAGGACAGGGAACACTGAAGCTTTCTTT.

V usage is TRBV5-3 and J usage is TRBJ2-4; 8 bases are a match to TRBD1. TRBV5-3 is labeled an ORF, and its function is uncertain. Germline trimming cut 1 base from V and 2 bases from J; bases unmatched to any gene: 8. The CDR3 totals 17 residues. CDR3 coding DNA: TGTGCCAGAAGCTTGAACCAGGGGGCTGTATCCAAAAACATTCAGTACTTC. It is translated as CARSLNQGAVSKNIQYF.

A word on this clone: This sample also contains other DNA sequences that code for the same CDR3. The chain couples TRBV25-1 to TRBJ1-2; D unclear. CDR3 size: 12 residues. The germline V gene encodes CDR1 MGHDK and CDR2 SYGVNS. V was pared by 3 bases and J by 4 bases, with 6 bases between. The CDR3 DNA is TGTGCCAGCAGTGACTCCCGCTATGGCTACACCTTC. Protein: CASSDSRYGYTF.

The rearrangement links TRBV7-8 to TRBJ1-5, with TRBD1 as a possible D gene (5 bases). V lost 1 base to trimming and J lost 7 bases, with 11 bases between them. Per the germline V gene, CDR1 is SGHVS and CDR2 is FQNEAQ. This CDR3 spans 14 amino acids. The chain's CDR3 is CASSLGTGTQPQHF. The CDR3 DNA reads TGTGCCAGCAGCTTAGGAACAGGAACACAGCCCCAGCATTTT. The full variable domain, its missing parts supplied by reference TRBV7-8 and TRBJ1-5, is GAGVSQSPRYKVAKRGQDVALRCDPISGHVSLFWYQQALGQGPEFLTYFQNEAQLDKSGLPSDRFFAERPEGSVSTLKIQRTQQEDSAVYLCASSLGTGTQPQHFGDGTRLSIL.

The rearrangement uses TRBV10-3 and TRBJ1-2, with D hard to call. Germline V CDR1 and CDR2: ENHRY, SYGVKD. Trimming took off 6 bases at V and 3 bases at J, with 14 bases between the two ends. This CDR3 spans 14 amino acids. Here the CDR3 reads CAISPGGSDYGYTF. The CDR3 coding sequence is TGTGCCATCAGCCCTGGTGGCAGTGACTATGGCTACACCTTC.

The gene calls are TRBV4-1 and TRBJ1-2; TRBD1 matches at 8 bases. This CDR3 is 17 amino acids long. Losses at the gene ends were 1 base for V and 4 bases for J; bases not matched to a gene: 11. Germline V gives CDR1 MGHRA, CDR2 YSYEKL. CDR3 nucleotide sequence: TGCGCCAGCAGCCAAGGGACGGACAGGGAAAGGGGCTATGGCTACACCTTC. It specifies CASSQGTDRERGYGYTF.

The rearrangement joins TRBV7-2 to TRBJ2-1; 11 nucleotides line up with TRBD2. Germline V gene sequence: CDR1 SGHTA, CDR2 FQGNSA. The length of the CDR3 is 16 residues. J was trimmed by 9 bases and V by 6 bases; bases with no gene match: 13. CDR3 protein: CASSRRGLAGGIEQFF. The CDR3, as DNA: TGTGCCAGCAGTAGGAGGGGGCTAGCGGGGGGAATTGAGCAGTTCTTC.

V usage is TRBV7-4 and J usage is TRBJ1-2; D unresolved. There are 15 residues in the CDR3. Trimming took off 5 bases at V and 4 bases at J, with 17 bases between the two ends. Germline-derived CDR1 and CDR2 are SGHVT and SQSDAQ. CDR3 in amino acids: CASSHDRHGIYGYTF. In DNA form, the CDR3 reads TGTGCCAGCAGCCACGACCGACACGGTATCTATGGCTACACCTTC.

This sequence joins TRBV23-1 and TRBJ1-1; D is uncertain. TRBV23-1 is labeled an ORF, and its function is uncertain. This CDR3 is 14 amino acids long. Trimming shortened V by 2 bases and J by 3 bases, and 10 bases separated the two germline ends. The CDR3 is CASSQLNRDTEAFF. The CDR3 nucleotides are TGCGCCAGCAGTCAACTAAATCGGGACACTGAAGCTTTCTTT.